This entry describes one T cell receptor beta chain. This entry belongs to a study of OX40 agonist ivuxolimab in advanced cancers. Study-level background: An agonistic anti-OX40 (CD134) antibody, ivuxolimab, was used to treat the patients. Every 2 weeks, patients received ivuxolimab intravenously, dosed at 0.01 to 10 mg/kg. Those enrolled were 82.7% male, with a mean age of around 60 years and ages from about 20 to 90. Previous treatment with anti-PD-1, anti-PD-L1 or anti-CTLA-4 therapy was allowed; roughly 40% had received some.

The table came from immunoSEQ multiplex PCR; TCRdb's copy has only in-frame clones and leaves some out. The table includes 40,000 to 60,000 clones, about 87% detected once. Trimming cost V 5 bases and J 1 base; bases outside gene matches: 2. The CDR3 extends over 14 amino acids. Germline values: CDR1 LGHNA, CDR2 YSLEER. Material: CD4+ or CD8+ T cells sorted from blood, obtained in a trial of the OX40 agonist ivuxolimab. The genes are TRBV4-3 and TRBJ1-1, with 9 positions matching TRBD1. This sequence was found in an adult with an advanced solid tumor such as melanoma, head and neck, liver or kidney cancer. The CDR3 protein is CASSAGQGNTEAFF. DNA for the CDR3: TGCGCCAGCAGCGCGGGACAGGGGAACACTGAAGCTTTCTTT.